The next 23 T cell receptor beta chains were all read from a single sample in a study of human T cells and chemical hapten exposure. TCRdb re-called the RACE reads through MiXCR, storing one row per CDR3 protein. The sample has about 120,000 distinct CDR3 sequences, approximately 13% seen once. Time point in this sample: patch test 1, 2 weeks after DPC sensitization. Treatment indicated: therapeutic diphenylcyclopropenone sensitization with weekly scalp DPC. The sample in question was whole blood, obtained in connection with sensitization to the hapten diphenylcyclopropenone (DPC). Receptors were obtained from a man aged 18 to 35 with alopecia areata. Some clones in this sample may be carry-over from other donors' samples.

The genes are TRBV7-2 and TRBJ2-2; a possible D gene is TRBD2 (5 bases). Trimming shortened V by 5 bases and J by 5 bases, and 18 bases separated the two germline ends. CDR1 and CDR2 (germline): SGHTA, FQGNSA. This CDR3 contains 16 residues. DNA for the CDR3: TGTGCCAGCAGCCCCGAGGGAAATTCGGATACCGGGGAGCTGTTTTTT. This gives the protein CASSPEGNSDTGELFF.

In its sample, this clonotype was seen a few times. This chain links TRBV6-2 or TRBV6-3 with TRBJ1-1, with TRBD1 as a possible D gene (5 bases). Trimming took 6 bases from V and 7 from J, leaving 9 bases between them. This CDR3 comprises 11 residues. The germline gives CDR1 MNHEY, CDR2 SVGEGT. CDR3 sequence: CASSRTLEAFF. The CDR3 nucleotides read TGTGCCAGCAGCCGGACACTTGAAGCTTTCTTT.

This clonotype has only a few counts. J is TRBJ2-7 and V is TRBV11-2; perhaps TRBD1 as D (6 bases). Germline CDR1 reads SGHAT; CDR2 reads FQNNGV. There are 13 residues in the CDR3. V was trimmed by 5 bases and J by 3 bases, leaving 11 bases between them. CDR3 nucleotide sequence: TGTGCCAGCAGCGCCAGGGGAGTCTACGAGCAGTACTTC. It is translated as CASSARGVYEQYF.

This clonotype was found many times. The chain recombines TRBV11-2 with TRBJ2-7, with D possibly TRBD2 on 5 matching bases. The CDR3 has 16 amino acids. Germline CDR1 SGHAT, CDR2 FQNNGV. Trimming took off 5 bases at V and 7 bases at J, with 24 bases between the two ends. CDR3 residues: CASSPLLTRRVVEQYF. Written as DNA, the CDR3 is TGTGCCAGCAGCCCCCTACTTACTAGACGGGTCGTTGAGCAGTACTTC.

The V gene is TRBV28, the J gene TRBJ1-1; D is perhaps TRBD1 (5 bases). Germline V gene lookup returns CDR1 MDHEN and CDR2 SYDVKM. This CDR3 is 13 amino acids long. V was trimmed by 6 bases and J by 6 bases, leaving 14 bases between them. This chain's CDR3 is CASRHQGGAEAFF. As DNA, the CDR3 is TGTGCCAGCAGACACCAGGGAGGGGCTGAAGCTTTCTTT.

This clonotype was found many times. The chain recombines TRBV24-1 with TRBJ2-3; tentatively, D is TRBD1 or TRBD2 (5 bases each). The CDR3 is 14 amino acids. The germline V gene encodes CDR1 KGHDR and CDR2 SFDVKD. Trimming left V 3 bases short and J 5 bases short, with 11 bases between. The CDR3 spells CATSDPGRGDTQYF. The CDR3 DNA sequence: TGTGCCACCAGTGATCCGGGACGTGGAGATACGCAGTATTTT.

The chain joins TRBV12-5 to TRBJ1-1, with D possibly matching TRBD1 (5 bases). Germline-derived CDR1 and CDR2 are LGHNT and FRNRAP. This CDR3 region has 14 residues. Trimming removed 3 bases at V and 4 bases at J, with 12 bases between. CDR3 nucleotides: TGTGCTAGTGGTTTAGAGGGGAGAGCCACTGAAGCTTTCTTT. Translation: CASGLEGRATEAFF. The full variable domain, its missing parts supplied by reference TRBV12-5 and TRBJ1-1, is DARVTQTPRHKVTEMGQEVTMRCQPILGHNTVFWYRQTMMQGLELLAYFRNRAPLDDSGMPKDRFSAEMPDATLATLKIQPSEPRDSAVYFCASGLEGRATEAFFGQGTRLTVV.

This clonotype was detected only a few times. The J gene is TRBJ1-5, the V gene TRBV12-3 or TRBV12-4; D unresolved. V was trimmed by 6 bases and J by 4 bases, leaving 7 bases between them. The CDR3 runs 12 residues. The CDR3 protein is CASRLENQPQHF. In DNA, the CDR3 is TGTGCCAGCAGGTTGGAGAATCAGCCCCAGCATTTT.

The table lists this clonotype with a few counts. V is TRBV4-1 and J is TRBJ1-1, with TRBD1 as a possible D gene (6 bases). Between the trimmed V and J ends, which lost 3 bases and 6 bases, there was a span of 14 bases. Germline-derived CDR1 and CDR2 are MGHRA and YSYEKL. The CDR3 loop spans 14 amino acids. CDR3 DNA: TGCGCCAGCAGCCAGGGGGACAATAGGGCTGAAGCTTTCTTT. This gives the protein CASSQGDNRAEAFF.

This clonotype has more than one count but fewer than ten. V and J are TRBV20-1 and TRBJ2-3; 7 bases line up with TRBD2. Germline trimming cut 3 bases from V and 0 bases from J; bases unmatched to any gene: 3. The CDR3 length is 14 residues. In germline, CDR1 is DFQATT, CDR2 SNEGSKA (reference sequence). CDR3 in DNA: TGCAGTGCTAGGCGGGGGACTAGCACAGATACGCAGTATTTT. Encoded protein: CSARRGTSTDTQYF.

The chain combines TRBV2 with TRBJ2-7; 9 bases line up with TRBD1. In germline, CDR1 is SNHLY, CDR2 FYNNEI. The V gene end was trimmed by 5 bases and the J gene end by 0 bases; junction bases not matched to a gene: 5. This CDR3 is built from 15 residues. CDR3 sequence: CASSWGTGYSYEQYF. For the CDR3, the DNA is TGTGCCAGCAGTTGGGGGACAGGGTACTCCTACGAGCAGTACTTC.

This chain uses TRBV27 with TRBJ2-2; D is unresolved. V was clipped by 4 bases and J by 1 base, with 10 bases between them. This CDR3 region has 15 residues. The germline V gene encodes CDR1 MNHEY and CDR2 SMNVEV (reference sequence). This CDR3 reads CASSSLPVNTGELFF. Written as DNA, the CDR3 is TGTGCCAGCAGTTCCCTTCCAGTGAACACCGGGGAGCTGTTTTTT.

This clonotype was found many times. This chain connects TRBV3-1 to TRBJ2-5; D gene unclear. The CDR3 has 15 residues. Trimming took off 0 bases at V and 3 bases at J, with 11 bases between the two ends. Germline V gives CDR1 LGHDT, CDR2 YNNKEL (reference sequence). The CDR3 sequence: CASSQELAAKETQYF. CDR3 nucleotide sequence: TGTGCCAGCAGCCAAGAATTGGCAGCCAAAGAGACCCAGTACTTC.

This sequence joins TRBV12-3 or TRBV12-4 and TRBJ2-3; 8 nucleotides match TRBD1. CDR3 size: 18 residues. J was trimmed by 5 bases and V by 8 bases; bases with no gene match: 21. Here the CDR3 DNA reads TGTGCCAGCGGTCTAATCTCGGACAGGGCTTGGTTGGGAGATACGCAGTATTTT. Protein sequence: CASGLISDRAWLGDTQYF.

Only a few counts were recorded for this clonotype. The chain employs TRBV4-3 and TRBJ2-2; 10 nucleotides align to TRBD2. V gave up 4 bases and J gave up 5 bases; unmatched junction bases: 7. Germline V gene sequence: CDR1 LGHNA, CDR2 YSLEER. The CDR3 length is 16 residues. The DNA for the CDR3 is TGCGCCAGCAGCCCTTTAGCGGGGGGTCTTACCGGGGAGCTGTTTTTT. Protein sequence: CASSPLAGGLTGELFF.

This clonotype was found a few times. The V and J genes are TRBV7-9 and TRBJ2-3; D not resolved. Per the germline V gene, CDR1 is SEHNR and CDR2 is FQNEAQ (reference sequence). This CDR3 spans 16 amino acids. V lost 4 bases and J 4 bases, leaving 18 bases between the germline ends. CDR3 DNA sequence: TGTGCCAGCAGCTCCCATCTAGGCGGTTCCCCAGATACGCAGTATTTT. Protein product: CASSSHLGGSPDTQYF.

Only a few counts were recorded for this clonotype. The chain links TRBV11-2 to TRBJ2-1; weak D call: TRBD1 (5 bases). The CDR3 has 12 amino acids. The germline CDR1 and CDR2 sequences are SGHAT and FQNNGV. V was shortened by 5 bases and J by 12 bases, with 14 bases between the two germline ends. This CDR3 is CASSEMTDGQFF. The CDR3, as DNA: TGTGCCAGCAGCGAGATGACAGACGGGCAGTTCTTC.

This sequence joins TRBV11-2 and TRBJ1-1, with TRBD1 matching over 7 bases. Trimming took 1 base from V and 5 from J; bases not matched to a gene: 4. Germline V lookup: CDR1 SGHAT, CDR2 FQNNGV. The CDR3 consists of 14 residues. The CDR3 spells CASSLVRGRTEAFF. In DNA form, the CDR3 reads TGTGCCAGCAGCTTAGTGAGGGGGCGGACTGAAGCTTTCTTT.

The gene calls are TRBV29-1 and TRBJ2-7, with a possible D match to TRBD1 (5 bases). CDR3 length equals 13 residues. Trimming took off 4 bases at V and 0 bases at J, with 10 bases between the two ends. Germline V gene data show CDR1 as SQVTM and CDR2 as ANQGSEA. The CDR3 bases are TGCAGCGTTGGGGCCGACAGCTCCTACGAGCAGTACTTC. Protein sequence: CSVGADSSYEQYF.

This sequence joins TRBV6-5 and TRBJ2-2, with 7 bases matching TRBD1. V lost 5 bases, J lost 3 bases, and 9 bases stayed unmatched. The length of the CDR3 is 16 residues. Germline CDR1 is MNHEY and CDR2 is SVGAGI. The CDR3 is CASSMNAGGYTGELFF. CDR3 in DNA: TGTGCCAGCAGTATGAATGCAGGGGGTTACACCGGGGAGCTGTTTTTT.

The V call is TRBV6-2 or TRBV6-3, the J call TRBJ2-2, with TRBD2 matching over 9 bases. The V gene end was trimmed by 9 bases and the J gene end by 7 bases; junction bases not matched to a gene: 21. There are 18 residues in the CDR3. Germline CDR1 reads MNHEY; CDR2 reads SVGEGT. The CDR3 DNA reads TGTGCCAGTAGTCCCGCGGTCCCGGGACTAGCAAAGATCGGGGAGCTGTTTTTT. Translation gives CASSPAVPGLAKIGELFF.

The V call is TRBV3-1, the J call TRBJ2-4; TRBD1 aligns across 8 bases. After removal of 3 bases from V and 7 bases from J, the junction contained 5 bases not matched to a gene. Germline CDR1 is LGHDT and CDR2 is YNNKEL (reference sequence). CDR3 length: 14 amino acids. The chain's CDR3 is CASSQGQEGNIQYF. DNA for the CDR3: TGTGCCAGCAGCCAGGGACAGGAAGGGAACATTCAGTACTTC. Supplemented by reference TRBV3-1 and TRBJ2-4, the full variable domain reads DTAVSQTPKYLVTQMGNDKSIKCEQNLGHDTMYWYKQDSKKFLKIMFSYNNKELIINETVPNRFSPKSPDKAHLNLHINSLELGDSAVYFCASSQGQEGNIQYFGAGTRLSVL.

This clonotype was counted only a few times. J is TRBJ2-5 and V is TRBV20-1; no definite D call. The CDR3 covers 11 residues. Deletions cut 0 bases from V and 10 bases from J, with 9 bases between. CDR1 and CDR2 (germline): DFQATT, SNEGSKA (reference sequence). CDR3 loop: CSAREKRSQYF. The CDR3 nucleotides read TGCAGTGCTAGAGAGAAGAGGAGCCAGTACTTC.